Shown below are 21 T cell receptor beta chains from a single sample sequenced in a study of blood T cell repertoires in COVID-19. Here immunoSEQ multiplex PCR was the method, and the copy in TCRdb shows in-frame clones only, minus some. The sample lists roughly 290,000 clones; around 89% were seen once. The sequencing input was peripheral blood. The receptors here all came from a man aged 25-40 years with acute or convalescent COVID-19.

V usage is TRBV13 and J usage is TRBJ1-2, with D uncertain. There are 14 residues in the CDR3. Germline lookup yields CDR1 PRHDT and CDR2 FYEKMQ (reference sequence). Between the trimmed V and J ends, which lost 4 bases and 7 bases, there was a span of 16 bases. Here the CDR3 DNA reads TGTGCCAGCAGCTCCCGGACGGGAGGTTTTGGCTACACCTTC. Residues: CASSSRTGGFGYTF. Based on the CDR3 plus reference TRBV13 and TRBJ1-2, the full variable domain is AAGVIQSPRHLIKEKRETATLKCYPIPRHDTVYWYQQGPGQDPQFLISFYEKMQSDKGSIPDRFSAQQFSDYHSELNMSSLELGDSALYFCASSSRTGGFGYTFGSGTRLTVV.

A remark on this clone: This CDR3 is also generated by other DNA sequences in the sample. The chain joins TRBV10-2 to TRBJ1-6; tentative D call: TRBD1 (6 bases). The CDR3 covers 14 residues. Germline CDR1 and CDR2: WSHSY and SAAADI. Trimming took 4 bases from V and 7 from J, leaving 11 bases between them. CDR3: CASSVQGPNSPLHF. As DNA, the CDR3 is TGCGCCAGCAGTGTGCAGGGGCCGAATTCACCCCTCCACTTT.

The chain couples TRBV7-4 to TRBJ2-1; D is possibly TRBD2 (7 bases). Deletions cut 5 bases from V and 0 bases from J, with 17 bases between. The CDR3 runs 17 residues. CDR1 and CDR2 from the germline V gene are SGHVT and SQSDAQ. CDR3 protein: CASSPRGAGCSYNEQFF. The CDR3, as DNA: TGTGCCAGCAGCCCCCGGGGGGCGGGGTGCTCCTACAATGAGCAGTTCTTC.

This chain links TRBV5-1 with TRBJ2-7; no firm D call. The V end was cut by 1 base, the J end by 1 base, with 9 bases between. Per the germline V gene, CDR1 is SGHRS and CDR2 is YFSETQ. The CDR3 totals 14 residues. This CDR3 reads CASSLSLPSYEQYF. The CDR3 coding sequence is TGCGCCAGCAGCTTGTCACTACCTTCCTACGAGCAGTACTTC.

V and J are TRBV28 and TRBJ2-3; TRBD2 aligns across 8 bases. Germline lookup yields CDR1 MDHEN and CDR2 SYDVKM. This CDR3 is 14 amino acids long. V gave up 6 bases and J gave up 2 bases; unmatched junction bases: 4. DNA for the CDR3: TGTGCCAGCAGAATAGCGGGGCACACAGATACGCAGTATTTT. This translates into CASRIAGHTDTQYF. Drawing the rest from reference TRBV28 and TRBJ2-3, the complete variable domain is DVKVTQSSRYLVKRTGEKVFLECVQDMDHENMFWYRQDPGLGLRLIYFSYDVKMKEKGDIPEGYSVSREKKERFSLILESASTNQTSMYLCASRIAGHTDTQYFGPGTRLTVL.

The chain links TRBV20-1 to TRBJ2-7; D remains unclear. Trimming removed 3 bases from V and 0 bases from J, with 15 bases in between. Germline V CDR1 and CDR2: DFQATT, SNEGSKA (reference sequence). CDR3 size: 15 residues. In DNA, the CDR3 is TGCAGTGCTAGTGCCAGCGTGGTTGGCTCCTACGAGCAGTACTTC. This sequence encodes CSASASVVGSYEQYF.

This clone was picked up a small number of times. The rearrangement joins TRBV7-9 to TRBJ1-1; the match to TRBD1 covers 12 bases. With 5 bases clipped from V and 4 bases from J, the junction kept 8 bases outside the gene matches. The CDR3 totals 16 residues. Germline V CDR1 and CDR2: SEHNR, FQNEAQ (reference sequence). The CDR3 region has the DNA TGTGCCAGCAGCCTCTGGGACAGGGGGCCTGGCACTGAAGCTTTCTTT. As protein: CASSLWDRGPGTEAFF.

This chain joins TRBV10-3 and TRBJ1-5; D might be TRBD1 (5 bases). The CDR3 has 14 residues. Trimming removed 1 base from V and 2 bases from J, with 6 bases in between. Germline V gene lookup returns CDR1 ENHRY and CDR2 SYGVKD. CDR3 DNA: TGTGCCATCAGTGAGTTAGGGGGCAATCAGCCCCAGCATTTT. Residues: CAISELGGNQPQHF.

V gene TRBV19 combines with J gene TRBJ1-5, with D perhaps matching TRBD1 (6 bases). The germline V gene has CDR1 LNHDA and CDR2 SQIVND (reference sequence). This CDR3 has 16 amino acids. With 3 bases removed from V and 3 bases from J, the gap between germline ends came to 15 bases. CDR3 region: CASSMGRGRNNQPQHF. The CDR3 DNA reads as TGTGCCAGTAGTATGGGGAGGGGGAGGAACAATCAGCCCCAGCATTTT.

Here the CDR3 DNA reads TGTGCCAGCAGTTTAGTGTTAGATACTGAAGCTTTCTTT. This translates into CASSLVLDTEAFF. The J gene is TRBJ1-1, the V gene TRBV12-3 or TRBV12-4; D unresolved. The CDR3 covers 13 residues. V shed 1 base and J shed 5 bases, with 8 bases lying between them.

The V gene is TRBV27, the J gene TRBJ1-1; 12 positions match TRBD1. The germline CDR1 and CDR2 sequences are MNHEY and SMNVEV (reference sequence). J lost 9 bases, V lost 5 bases, and 4 bases had no gene match. This CDR3 region has 13 residues. The CDR3, as DNA: TGTGCCAGCAGTCGCCGGGACAGGGGGCAAGCTTTCTTT. Protein: CASSRRDRGQAFF.

The chain links TRBV5-1 to TRBJ1-6; 7 bases are a match to TRBD1. Germline V lookup: CDR1 SGHRS, CDR2 YFSETQ. CDR3 length: 14 residues. After removal of 4 bases from V and 9 bases from J, the junction contained 7 bases not matched to a gene. CDR3 protein: CASSHGQESSPLHF. The CDR3 region has the DNA TGCGCCAGCAGCCATGGACAGGAGAGTTCACCCCTCCACTTT.

The V and J genes are TRBV5-1 and TRBJ1-1; 8 nucleotides line up with TRBD1. The CDR3 loop spans 16 amino acids. V lost 4 bases to trimming and J lost 1 base; unmatched junction nucleotides: 9. Germline V gives CDR1 SGHRS, CDR2 YFSETQ. The CDR3 protein is CASSPGQGAGNTEAFF. CDR3 nucleotides: TGCGCCAGCAGCCCAGGACAGGGTGCGGGGAACACTGAAGCTTTCTTT.

This chain connects TRBV2 to TRBJ2-1; 10 bases are a match to TRBD1. V trimming: 6 bases; J trimming: 6 bases; junction bases outside the gene matches: 2. CDR1 is SNHLY and CDR2 is FYNNEI in the germline V gene. This CDR3 spans 13 amino acids. The CDR3 nucleotides read TGTGCCAGCAGGGGGACAGGGGTCAATGAGCAGTTCTTC. This translates into CASRGTGVNEQFF.

The chain recombines TRBV5-1 with TRBJ1-2; 11 positions agree with TRBD1. V shed 4 bases and J 6 bases; nucleotides not matched to a gene: 5. The CDR3 is 14 residues long. Germline V CDR1 and CDR2: SGHRS, YFSETQ. The CDR3 DNA is TGCGCCAGCAGCGTCGGACAGGGGGCAGATGGCTACACCTTC. As protein: CASSVGQGADGYTF.

The V and J genes are TRBV19 and TRBJ1-1; no reliable D call. The germline V and J ends were trimmed by 2 bases and 0 bases, with 10 bases remaining between them. The CDR3 sequence is 15 residues long. Germline V gives CDR1 LNHDA, CDR2 SQIVND (reference sequence). The CDR3 protein is CASSIREQLNTEAFF. DNA for the CDR3: TGTGCCAGTAGTATAAGAGAACAGTTGAACACTGAAGCTTTCTTT.

This rearrangement joins TRBV20-1 to TRBJ1-1; D unclear. Germline CDR1 reads DFQATT; CDR2 reads SNEGSKA (reference sequence). Trimming shortened V by 6 bases and J by 5 bases, and 10 bases separated the two germline ends. The CDR3 has 11 residues. The CDR3 coding sequence is TGCAGTGCAGCCCCCGGTACTGAAGCTTTCTTT. This gives the protein CSAAPGTEAFF.

The chain is built from TRBV7-8 and TRBJ1-6; maybe TRBD1 (6 bases). Trimming cost V 5 bases and J 7 bases, with 9 bases left between them. Per the germline V gene, CDR1 is SGHVS and CDR2 is FQNEAQ. This CDR3 is 13 amino acids long. The CDR3 region has the DNA TGTGCCAGCAGCGGGGACATGAATTCACCCCTCCACTTT. Protein product: CASSGDMNSPLHF.

The chain links TRBV5-1 to TRBJ2-3, with a possible D match to TRBD2 (6 bases). This CDR3 has 15 residues. Trimming stripped 1 base from V and 4 bases from J, with 13 bases between. CDR1 and CDR2 from the germline V gene are SGHRS and YFSETQ. CDR3 coding DNA: TGCGCCAGCAGCTTGTCCCCTAGCGTCGCAGATACGCAGTATTTT. This sequence encodes CASSLSPSVADTQYF.

The genes are TRBV28 and TRBJ1-6, with D maybe TRBD1 (5 bases). Germline lookup yields CDR1 MDHEN and CDR2 SYDVKM. V lost 1 base to trimming and J lost 8 bases, with 9 bases between them. This CDR3 has 14 residues. CDR3 in DNA: TGTGCCAGCAGTTTATTCGTAGGGGATTCACCCCTCCACTTT. Translated, it gives CASSLFVGDSPLHF. Variable domain in full (rest from reference TRBV28 and TRBJ1-6): DVKVTQSSRYLVKRTGEKVFLECVQDMDHENMFWYRQDPGLGLRLIYFSYDVKMKEKGDIPEGYSVSREKKERFSLILESASTNQTSMYLCASSLFVGDSPLHFGNGTRLTVT.

The chain uses TRBV5-6 and TRBJ1-6; tentatively, D is TRBD1 (5 bases). The CDR3 runs to 13 residues. Germline loops: CDR1 SGHDT, CDR2 YYEEEE. The V and J ends lost 4 bases and 16 bases respectively, with 18 bases between them. The CDR3 DNA follows: TGTGCCAGCAGCCCCTCCGGGACTTCTAGGCTCCACTTT. Translation gives CASSPSGTSRLHF.